The rows below give T cell receptor beta chains drawn from one sample of a study of spatial heterogeneity in lung cancer. From the 5' RACE reads, TCRdb called clonotypes with MiXCR, one entry per CDR3 protein. The repertoire holds around 11,000 distinct CDR3 sequences, with 12% as singletons. This specimen was lung tumor tissue, taken at surgery. All receptors come from a female donor with early-stage non-small cell lung cancer. CDR3s leave out the opening cysteine and the closing phenylalanine or tryptophan.

v_call: TRBV7-2; cdr3_aa: ASSLEQGWEKLF
v_call: TRBV6-1; cdr3_aa: ASSENRGEYEKLF
v_call: TRBV20-1; cdr3_aa: SAPRAGAYEQY
v_call: TRBV7-2; cdr3_aa: ASSSTGTGSPLH
v_call: TRBV28; cdr3_aa: ASPLHLEQF
v_call: TRBV7-6; cdr3_aa: ASSKGGQGIMETQY
v_call: TRBV7-2; cdr3_aa: ASSLDRGGQPQH
v_call: TRBV7-8; cdr3_aa: ASSLAGNPEAF
v_call: TRBV20-1; cdr3_aa: SASEVIGYT
v_call: TRBV7-2; cdr3_aa: ASSTVRAGTDTQY
v_call: TRBV29-1; cdr3_aa: SVTVQNTGELF
v_call: TRBV9; cdr3_aa: ASSVTGGADTEAF
v_call: TRBV28; cdr3_aa: ASSLRGAGEETQY
v_call: TRBV29-1; cdr3_aa: SVETPTGFTEAF